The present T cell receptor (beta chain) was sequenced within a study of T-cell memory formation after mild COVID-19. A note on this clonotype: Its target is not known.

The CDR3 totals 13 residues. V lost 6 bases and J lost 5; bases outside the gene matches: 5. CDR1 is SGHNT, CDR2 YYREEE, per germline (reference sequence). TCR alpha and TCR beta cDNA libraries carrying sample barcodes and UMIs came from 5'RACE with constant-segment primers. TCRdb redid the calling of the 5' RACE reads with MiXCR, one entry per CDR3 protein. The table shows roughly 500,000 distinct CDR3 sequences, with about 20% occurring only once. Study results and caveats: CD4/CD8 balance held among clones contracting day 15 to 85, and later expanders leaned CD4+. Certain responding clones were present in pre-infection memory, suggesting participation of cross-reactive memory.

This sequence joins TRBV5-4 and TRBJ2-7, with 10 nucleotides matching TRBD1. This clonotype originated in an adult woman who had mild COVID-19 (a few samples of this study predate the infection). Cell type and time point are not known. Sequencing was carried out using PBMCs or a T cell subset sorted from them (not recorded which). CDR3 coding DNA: TGTGCCAGCACCGGGACAGGGGTCCACGAGCAGTACTTC. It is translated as CASTGTGVHEQYF.